Each of the 8 T cell receptor beta chains below was sequenced from the same sample in a study of Graves' ophthalmopathy and Graves' hyperthyroidism. For repertoire sequencing, the TCR beta CDR3 regions were amplified from RNA transcripts. HTBI-primed first-round RT-PCR preceded second-round multiplex PCR. MiXCR, run by TCRdb on the multiplex PCR reads, gives a single entry per CDR3 protein. The sample lists around 1,200,000 distinct CDR3 sequences, around a third occurring once. The sequenced material came from peripheral blood or thyroid tissue (not recorded which). These receptors originate from an adult man with Graves' hyperthyroidism.

This clonotype was seen only a few times. V and J are TRBV4-3 and TRBJ2-5, with 7 bases lining up with TRBD1. V shed 1 base, J shed 5 bases, and the junction held 7 bases outside the gene matches. The CDR3 is 15 residues long. From germline, CDR1 is LGHNA and CDR2 YSLEER. The CDR3 protein is CASSQGYRGIETQYF. In nucleotides, the CDR3 is TGCGCCAGCAGCCAAGGATACAGGGGCATCGAGACCCAGTACTTC.

This clonotype has more than one count but fewer than ten. The DNA for the CDR3 is TGTGCCAGCAGCGCGGGCCGTCATGGGGCCGGGGTGAGAGAGACCCAGTACTTC. Amino acid sequence: CASSAGRHGAGVRETQYF. The rearrangement joins TRBV5-8 to TRBJ2-5; D possibly matches TRBD1 or TRBD2 (5 bases each). Per the germline V gene, CDR1 is SGHTS and CDR2 is YDEGEE. V was clipped by 4 bases and J by 4 bases, with 26 bases between them. CDR3 size: 18 residues.

CDR3 region: CAWRPGQGTFF. DNA of the CDR3: TGTGCCTGGAGGCCTGGACAGGGAACTTTCTTT. The chain employs TRBV30 and TRBJ1-1; 8 bases are a match to TRBD1. The germline CDR1 and CDR2 sequences are GTSNPN and SVGIG (reference sequence). CDR3 size: 11 residues. V gave up 3 bases and J gave up 12 bases; unmatched junction bases: 6. Full variable domain (rest looked up from reference TRBV30 and TRBJ1-1): SQTIHQWPATLVQPVGSPLSLECTVEGTSNPNLYWYRQAAGRGLQLLFYSVGIGQISSEVPQNLSASRPQDRQFILSSKKLLLSDSGFYLCAWRPGQGTFFGQGTRLTVV.

For this clonotype: Possible read error: a much larger clone is one base away. The chain combines TRBV7-9 with TRBJ2-5; D possibly corresponds to TRBD2 (6 bases). Between the trimmed V and J ends, which lost 8 bases and 0 bases, there was a span of 13 bases. Germline-derived CDR1 and CDR2 are SEHNR and FQNEAQ (reference sequence). The CDR3 loop spans 14 amino acids. The CDR3, as DNA: TGTGCCAGCGGACAACCGGGGGACCAAGAGACCCAGTACTTC. Amino acids: CASGQPGDQETQYF.

The rearrangement joins TRBV30 to TRBJ1-1; D is uncertain. V was shortened by 0 bases and J by 1 base, with 6 bases between the two germline ends. Germline CDR1 GTSNPN, CDR2 SVGIG (reference sequence). This CDR3 spans 13 amino acids. CDR3 protein: CAWSVLGNTEAFF. The CDR3 DNA reads TGTGCCTGGAGTGTTCTGGGGAACACTGAAGCTTTCTTT. The whole variable domain, filled in from reference TRBV30 and TRBJ1-1, reads SQTIHQWPATLVQPVGSPLSLECTVEGTSNPNLYWYRQAAGRGLQLLFYSVGIGQISSEVPQNLSASRPQDRQFILSSKKLLLSDSGFYLCAWSVLGNTEAFFGQGTRLTVV.

This clonotype was seen at least ten times. The chain employs TRBV24-1 and TRBJ1-2; the match to TRBD1 covers 7 bases. J was trimmed by 2 bases and V by 5 bases; bases with no gene match: 4. CDR1 is KGHDR, CDR2 SFDVKD, per germline. The CDR3 totals 14 residues. CDR3 amino acids: CATSAGTENYGYTF. CDR3 coding DNA: TGTGCCACCAGTGCCGGGACAGAGAACTATGGCTACACCTTC.

The chain combines TRBV11-3 with TRBJ1-5; 7 nucleotides align to TRBD1. This CDR3 comprises 17 residues. After removal of 5 bases from V and 0 bases from J, the junction contained 10 bases not matched to a gene. Per germline, CDR1 SGHNT and CDR2 YENEEA. CDR3 bases: TGTGCCAGCAGCCCGACAGGGTTTAGTTGTAGCAATCAGCCCCAGCATTTT. Protein product: CASSPTGFSCSNQPQHF.

This clonotype was counted only a few times. This may arise from a read error, as a much more abundant clone is one base away. The rearrangement uses TRBV5-5 and TRBJ1-6; 8 bases are a match to TRBD1. Germline CDR1 SGHKS, CDR2 YYEKEE (reference sequence). V lost 3 bases and J lost 12; bases outside the gene matches: 5. This CDR3 region has 13 residues. The CDR3 here is CASSWTGFGPLHF. The CDR3 DNA is TGTGCCAGCAGCTGGACAGGGTTTGGACCCCTCCACTTT.